The table lists the clone carrying this TCR beta chain with many counts. Its antigen is undetermined. Germline V gene data show CDR1 as SGHVS and CDR2 as FNYEAQ. Trimming took 5 bases from V and 4 from J; bases not matched to a gene: 3. The CDR3 totals 13 residues. TCRdb reanalysed the 5' RACE reads using MiXCR and keeps one entry per CDR3 protein. The sample lists some 600,000 distinct CDR3 sequences, 17% seen once, with about 8.1% in the top ten. This record comes from a study of T-cell memory formation after mild COVID-19. Study information: Clusters were largely donor specific.

Study-level points and caveats: Day 15 to 85 contracting clones showed balanced CD4/CD8; day 15 to 37 expanders favored CD4+.

What was sequenced was PBMCs or a T cell subset sorted from them (not recorded which). The chain uses TRBV7-6 and TRBJ2-7; 9 nucleotides line up with TRBD1. The TCR sequence derives from an adult woman who had mild COVID-19 (a few samples of this study predate the infection). Cell type and time point are not known. The CDR3, as DNA: TGTGCCAGCAGCACCGGGACAGGGTACGAGCAGTACTTC. Encoded protein: CASSTGTGYEQYF.